The clone carrying this T cell receptor (beta chain) appeared a single time. What it recognizes is unknown. This may come from a read error, since a much larger clone is one base off. This sample is part of a study of T cells after yellow fever vaccination. Study-level information: The fractions with low cell numbers were processed using SMART-Seq v4 Ultra Low Input.

The TCR cDNA carried a universal primer site and UMIs from 5'RACE template switching. MiXCR, run by TCRdb on the 5' RACE reads, gives a single entry per CDR3 protein. The sample has 140,000 to 150,000 distinct CDR3 sequences, 6.6% seen once; the top ten hold under 0.7%. General observations from the study: Researchers cautioned that FACS-sorted repertoires could harbor abundant clonotypes contaminating from the bulk population. The secondary response peaked faster, at day 5 versus 15, but was weaker.

This material consisted of CD4+ T cells sorted from PBMCs, taken 10 days after the yellow fever booster vaccination. The TCR comes from a man younger than 40 who received the YFV17D yellow fever vaccine.

CDR3 sequence reads: CASMGLVGRTDTQYF. CDR3 nucleotides: TGTGCCAGCATGGGACTAGTGGGACGCACAGATACGCAGTATTTT. V is TRBV7-9 and J is TRBJ2-3, with 8 nucleotides matching TRBD2. Germline V lookup: CDR1 SEHNR, CDR2 FQNEAQ (reference sequence). The CDR3 loop spans 15 amino acids. The junction had 7 bases not matched to a gene; V was cut back by 7 bases and J by 1 base.